A single sample is the source of the 19 T cell receptor beta chains below, sequenced in a study of T cells in Graves' hyperthyroidism and ophthalmopathy. Amplified TCR beta CDR3 regions derived from RNA transcripts. First-round RT-PCR of the TCR CDR3 relied on the HTBI primer set. TCRdb itself ran the multiplex PCR reads through MiXCR, one entry per CDR3 protein. The table lists around 340,000 distinct CDR3 sequences, around 17% of them singletons. The sample was blood. The receptors originated from a man under 40 with Graves' hyperthyroidism.

This clonotype was counted at least ten times. This chain uses TRBV3-1 with TRBJ1-4, with D uncertain. V shed 3 bases and J shed 8 bases, with 7 bases lying between them. The germline V gene has CDR1 LGHDT and CDR2 YNNKEL (reference sequence). The CDR3 has 12 amino acids. The CDR3 region has the DNA TGTGCCAGCAGCCAGCTAGAAGAAAAACTGTTTTTT. Translating gives CASSQLEEKLFF.

This clonotype was recorded a few times. V is TRBV7-3 and J is TRBJ2-3, with TRBD2 as a possible D gene (5 bases). The CDR3 is 13 residues long. V shed 5 bases and J shed 5 bases, with 11 bases lying between them. From germline, CDR1 is SGHTA and CDR2 FQGTGA. This CDR3 reads CASSLNGVDTQYF. As DNA, the CDR3 is TGTGCCAGCAGCCTCAACGGGGTAGATACGCAGTATTTT.

This chain links TRBV4-2 with TRBJ1-5; the D gene is possibly TRBD1 (5 bases). Trimming removed 2 bases at V and 5 bases at J, with 16 bases between. There are 16 residues in the CDR3. Germline CDR1 LGHNA, CDR2 YNFKEQ. The CDR3 nucleotides read TGTGCCAGCAGCCAATCCGTCTGGGGGGAGGATCAGCCCCAGCATTTT. Protein: CASSQSVWGEDQPQHF.

This clonotype has a count of ten or more. The chain joins TRBV24-1 to TRBJ2-7; a weak D match, TRBD2 (5 bases). The V and J ends lost 9 bases and 3 bases respectively, with 17 bases between them. CDR1 and CDR2 (germline): KGHDR, SFDVKD. The CDR3 length is 14 residues. In DNA, the CDR3 is TGTGCCACCTCCCAAGGCGGGCGAAACTACGAGCAGTACTTC. This sequence encodes CATSQGGRNYEQYF.

In its sample, this clonotype was seen a few times. The chain is built from TRBV6-1 and TRBJ2-7, with D perhaps matching TRBD1 (6 bases). The CDR3 has 17 amino acids. The germline V and J ends were trimmed by 2 bases and 0 bases, with 17 bases remaining between them. Germline CDR1 reads MNHNS; CDR2 reads SASEGT. The CDR3 here is CASSEFRGQPSSYEQYF. CDR3 nucleotide sequence: TGTGCCAGCAGTGAATTTCGTGGACAGCCGAGCTCCTACGAGCAGTACTTC.

In regard to this clonotype: With a much larger clone just one base away, this may be a read error. This chain uses TRBV5-1 with TRBJ2-1, with a weak D call TRBD2 (6 bases). The CDR3 extends over 14 amino acids. Looked up from germline, CDR1 is SGHRS and CDR2 is YFSETQ. CDR3 nucleotide sequence: TGCGCCAGCAGCCCCCGGGACTGGTACAATGAGCAGTCCTTC. Translated: CASSPRDWYNEQSF.

The rearrangement links TRBV14 to TRBJ2-3; D not certain. Germline CDR1 is SGHDN and CDR2 is FVKESK. This CDR3 has 12 residues. Trimming took off 8 bases at V and 5 bases at J, with 11 bases between the two ends. The CDR3 sequence is CASGRLRDTQYF. The CDR3 DNA reads TGTGCCAGCGGCAGGTTGAGAGATACGCAGTATTTT. Based on the CDR3 plus reference TRBV14 and TRBJ2-3, the full variable domain is EAGVTQFPSHSVIEKGQTVTLRCDPISGHDNLYWYRRVMGKEIKFLLHFVKESKQDESGMPNNRFLAERTGGTYSTLKVQPAELEDSGVYFCASGRLRDTQYFGPGTRLTVL.

This clonotype came up a few times. An end of the junction does not agree with germline; a read error may underlie this. The chain carries TRBV7-7 and TRBJ2-1; D gene ambiguous. The CDR3 sequence is 14 residues long. Looked up from germline, CDR1 is SSHAT and CDR2 is FNYEAQ (reference sequence). CDR3 in amino acids: CASSSTTVGNEQFF. In DNA form, the CDR3 reads TGTGCTAGCAGCTCGACGACCGTCGGGAATGAGCAGTTCTTC.

This chain links TRBV9 with TRBJ2-7; 9 bases fit TRBD2. With V trimmed by 2 bases and J by 0 bases, 9 bases remained unmatched. The CDR3 is made up of 17 amino acids. Per germline, CDR1 SGDLS and CDR2 YYNGEE. DNA of the CDR3: TGTGCCAGCAGCGTCTCAGCGGGAGGCCAACCCTCCTACGAGCAGTACTTC. It translates to CASSVSAGGQPSYEQYF.

This clonotype was counted ten times or more. In DNA, the CDR3 is TGTGCCGCAGGTTTTACCTCTTACAATGAGCAGTTCTTC. Protein: CAAGFTSYNEQFF. This rearrangement joins TRBV2 to TRBJ2-1, with no clear D. The CDR3 loop spans 13 amino acids. The V and J ends lost 11 bases and 4 bases respectively, with 15 bases between them. From germline, CDR1 is SNHLY and CDR2 FYNNEI. The whole variable domain, filled in from reference TRBV2 and TRBJ2-1, reads EPEVTQTPSHQVTQMGQEVILRCVPISNHLYFYWYRQILGQKVEFLVSFYNNEISEKSEIFDDQFSVERPDGSNFTLKIRSTKLEDSAMYFCAAGFTSYNEQFFGPGTRLTVL.

The CDR3 sequence is CAIRGQGRREQYF. In nucleotides, the CDR3 is TGTGCCATCAGGGGACAGGGAAGGAGAGAGCAGTACTTC. The genes are TRBV10-3 and TRBJ2-7, with 9 nucleotides matching TRBD1. Per germline, CDR1 ENHRY and CDR2 SYGVKD. This CDR3 has 13 residues. Trimming at V came to 6 bases and at J to 7 bases, leaving 7 bases not matched to a gene.

In the case of this clonotype: A much larger clone differs by one base, so this may be a read error. In DNA, the CDR3 is TGTGCCAGCAGTTCATACGCGAACACCGTGGAGCTGTTTTTT. Protein: CASSSYANTVELFF. V gene TRBV27 combines with J gene TRBJ2-2; no clear D gene. The germline gives CDR1 MNHEY, CDR2 SMNVEV (reference sequence). The CDR3 contains 14 residues.

Comments on this clonotype: This sequence may be a read error, since a much larger clone differs from it by one base. The chain combines TRBV28 with TRBJ2-2, with D possibly matching TRBD2 (6 bases). Trimming left V 8 bases short and J 5 bases short, with 18 bases between. The CDR3 contains 15 residues. CDR1 is MDHEN, CDR2 SYDVKM, per germline. The CDR3 sequence: CASGPPGLGTGELFF. CDR3 sequence (DNA): TGTGCCAGCGGCCCCCCGGGACTTGGGACCGGGGAGCTGTTTTTT.

This clonotype was found many times. CDR3 sequence (DNA): TGTGCCATCAGGACAGGGTACGGGGCCAACGTCCTGACTTTC. Translating gives CAIRTGYGANVLTF. The chain couples TRBV10-3 to TRBJ2-6; 7 bases line up with TRBD1. The V gene's germline CDR1 is ENHRY and CDR2 SYGVKD. Trimming took 6 bases from V and 4 from J; bases not matched to a gene: 3. The CDR3 contains 14 residues.

This clonotype was seen at least ten times. This chain links TRBV7-2 with TRBJ2-5; 8 bases align to TRBD1. The CDR3 has 13 amino acids. CDR1 and CDR2 (germline): SGHTA, FQGNSA. V gave up 5 bases and J gave up 5 bases; unmatched junction bases: 4. The CDR3 DNA follows: TGTGCCAGCAGCAAACAGGGGGTGGAGACCCAGTACTTC. This encodes CASSKQGVETQYF.

This clonotype was seen many times. The CDR3 bases are TGTGCCACCTCGGGGGGCGCAGACTATGGCTACACCTTC. This translates into CATSGGADYGYTF. This rearrangement joins TRBV24-1 to TRBJ1-2; D may be TRBD1 (6 bases). The CDR3 spans 13 residues. Germline V gene sequence: CDR1 KGHDR, CDR2 SFDVKD. The germline V and J ends were trimmed by 9 bases and 3 bases, with 13 bases remaining between them.

The gene calls are TRBV19 and TRBJ1-5; D remains unclear. CDR1 is LNHDA, CDR2 SQIVND, per germline (reference sequence). This CDR3 is built from 13 residues. Trimming removed 2 bases at V and 5 bases at J, with 7 bases between. Here the CDR3 DNA reads TGTGCCAGTAGTATACGGTCCCATCAGCCCCAGCATTTT. Translation: CASSIRSHQPQHF.

This clonotype was seen many times. This sequence joins TRBV3-1 and TRBJ1-6; 7 positions match TRBD1. The ends lost 4 bases at V and 7 bases at J; junction bases unmatched: 1. The CDR3 is 13 residues long. Germline-derived CDR1 and CDR2 are LGHDT and YNNKEL (reference sequence). In DNA form, the CDR3 reads TGTGCCAGCAGCCTACAGGGGAATTCACCCCTCCACTTT. This translates into CASSLQGNSPLHF.

This clonotype was seen a handful of times. This rearrangement joins TRBV15 to TRBJ1-2; possible D gene TRBD1, 6 bases. The CDR3 has 15 amino acids. Between the trimmed V and J ends, which lost 1 base and 4 bases, there was a span of 13 bases. Germline V lookup: CDR1 LNHNV, CDR2 YYDKDF (reference sequence). As DNA, the CDR3 is TGTGCCACCAGCAGAGTTTCGGGGGGCACCTATGGCTACACCTTC. Residues: CATSRVSGGTYGYTF.